This record looks at one TCR beta chain sequence and its context. The record originates from a study of CD8 T cells in Susac syndrome. Random hexamers were used to reverse transcribe an amount of roughly 0.5 to 1 ug RNA. TCRdb processed the immunoSEQ multiplex PCR reads anew with MiXCR; each CDR3 protein has one entry. Of approximately 57,000 distinct CDR3 sequences in the sample, 85% to 95% were seen once. This CDR3 spans 12 amino acids. The germline V gene encodes CDR1 GTSNPN and CDR2 SVGIG (reference sequence). Trimming removed 2 bases at V and 6 bases at J, with 10 bases between. The source is a human donor with Susac syndrome. The sequenced sample consisted of CD8+ T cells from PBMCs. The V call is TRBV30, the J call TRBJ1-1, with D perhaps matching TRBD1 (5 bases). As DNA, the CDR3 is TGTGCCTGGAGTTCAGGGAGGGCTGAAGCTTTCTTT. It translates to CAWSSGRAEAFF.